The clone carrying this T cell receptor beta chain has at least ten counts. TCRdb re-called the 5' RACE reads through MiXCR, storing one row per CDR3 protein. The sample includes around 280,000 distinct CDR3 sequences, roughly 8.6% of them seen just once. The source of the sample is a study of identical twins. The V end lost 4 bases, the J end lost 3 bases, and 11 bases lay between the germline ends. Per the germline V gene, CDR1 is SGHKS and CDR2 is YYEKEE (reference sequence). The CDR3 extends over 14 amino acids. These data also formed part of another study, on yellow fever vaccine responses in identical twins.

This TCR was sampled from a woman between 18 and 30 years old in good health. The sequenced material came from memory (CD45RO+) T cells sorted from blood. V and J are TRBV5-5 and TRBJ1-5, with D possibly TRBD1 on 6 matching bases. CDR3 sequence (DNA): TGTGCCAGCAGCGAGGGGGTGACCAATCAGCCCCAGCATTTT. Protein sequence: CASSEGVTNQPQHF.